One and the same sample provided the 30 T cell receptor beta chains below, sequenced in a study of cytomegalovirus exposure and HLA in healthy donors. 60 Vbeta and 13 Jbeta primers were used in PCR. Profiled with immunoSEQ multiplex PCR; TCRdb holds only in-frame clones, not every one. The sample holds some 150,000 clones, around 75% seen once. Sequenced input: PBMCs. These receptor sequences come from a young man in good health and CMV-seronegative.

The V call is TRBV7-3, the J call TRBJ1-1; the D gene is possibly TRBD1 (6 bases). The CDR3 runs to 13 residues. The germline V gene encodes CDR1 SGHTA and CDR2 FQGTGA. V lost 5 bases to trimming and J lost 10 bases, with 17 bases between them. CDR3 loop: CASSLTGASVAFF. DNA for the CDR3: TGTGCCAGCAGCCTGACAGGAGCTAGTGTAGCTTTCTTT. Complete variable domain (other parts from reference TRBV7-3 and TRBJ1-1): GAGVSQTPSNKVTEKGKYVELRCDPISGHTALYWYRQSLGQGPEFLIYFQGTGAADDSGLPNDRFFAVRPEGSVSTLKIQRTERGDSAVYLCASSLTGASVAFFGQGTRLTVV.

The chain combines TRBV5-1 with TRBJ2-7; maybe TRBD2 (6 bases). The CDR3 loop spans 14 amino acids. V lost 7 bases to trimming and J lost 0 bases, with 14 bases between them. CDR1 and CDR2 (germline): SGHRS, YFSETQ. The CDR3 bases are TGCGCCAGCTGGGACTGGCCTATCTCCTACGAGCAGTACTTC. This sequence encodes CASWDWPISYEQYF.

The chain combines TRBV4-2 with TRBJ2-1; TRBD2 matches 8 bases. The length of the CDR3 is 14 residues. The germline gives CDR1 LGHNA, CDR2 YNFKEQ. V lost 3 bases and J lost 15; bases outside the gene matches: 13. Here the CDR3 reads CASSQFREGRITFF. CDR3 sequence (DNA): TGTGCCAGCAGCCAGTTTCGGGAGGGCCGGATAACGTTCTTC.

This chain uses TRBV9 with TRBJ2-5, with D perhaps matching TRBD2 (6 bases). V was pared by 2 bases and J by 4 bases, with 15 bases between. The CDR3 length is 15 residues. The V gene's germline CDR1 is SGDLS and CDR2 YYNGEE. The CDR3 region has the DNA TGTGCCAGCAGCGTTTATCCCGGGAGTGCAGAGACCCAGTACTTC. This gives the protein CASSVYPGSAETQYF.

The J gene is TRBJ2-5, the V gene TRBV9; the D is unclear. CDR3 length: 13 amino acids. Germline V gene sequence: CDR1 SGDLS, CDR2 YYNGEE. Trimming removed 4 bases at V and 2 bases at J, with 9 bases between. CDR3 DNA sequence: TGTGCCAGCAGCTTCCGGGTTCAAGAGACCCAGTACTTC. It encodes CASSFRVQETQYF.

This sequence joins TRBV2 and TRBJ1-3, with 10 bases that match TRBD1. Germline V gene lookup returns CDR1 SNHLY and CDR2 FYNNEI. V lost 3 bases and J lost 1; bases outside the gene matches: 6. CDR3 length: 17 residues. The CDR3 here is CASSETGQGHSGNTIYF. Written as DNA, the CDR3 is TGTGCCAGCAGTGAGACGGGACAGGGGCATTCTGGAAACACCATATATTTT.

The chain combines TRBV5-3 with TRBJ2-7; TRBD1 matches at 7 bases. TRBV5-3 is an open reading frame whose function is uncertain. Germline trimming cut 0 bases from V and 3 bases from J; bases unmatched to any gene: 3. The CDR3 runs 14 residues. CDR3 bases: TGTGCCAGAAGCTTGGTGCCAGGGGGCTACGAGCAGTACTTC. The encoded protein is CARSLVPGGYEQYF.

The V and J genes are TRBV30 and TRBJ2-5; no clear D gene. V was shortened by 4 bases and J by 14 bases, with 20 bases between the two germline ends. The CDR3 totals 12 residues. Germline V lookup: CDR1 GTSNPN, CDR2 SVGIG (reference sequence). CDR3 in amino acids: CAWTPLDMATYF. The DNA of the CDR3 is TGTGCCTGGACCCCCCTCGACATGGCGACCTACTTC.

J is TRBJ1-1 and V is TRBV2, with D possibly being TRBD1 (5 bases). The V and J ends lost 4 bases and 5 bases respectively, with 14 bases between them. Germline CDR1 is SNHLY and CDR2 is FYNNEI. The CDR3 extends over 14 amino acids. The CDR3 region has the DNA TGTGCCAGCAGTGTGGGGCAGGTGGTGACTGAAGCTTTCTTT. Its translation is CASSVGQVVTEAFF.

The V call is TRBV12-5, the J call TRBJ1-1, with a tentative D call TRBD1 (5 bases). CDR1 LGHNT and CDR2 FRNRAP come from the germline V gene. The CDR3 has 13 amino acids. Trimming removed 8 bases at V and 0 bases at J, with 10 bases between. CDR3 sequence reads: CASKGPMNTEAFF. For the CDR3, the DNA is TGTGCTAGTAAGGGGCCCATGAACACTGAAGCTTTCTTT. Full variable domain (rest looked up from reference TRBV12-5 and TRBJ1-1): DARVTQTPRHKVTEMGQEVTMRCQPILGHNTVFWYRQTMMQGLELLAYFRNRAPLDDSGMPKDRFSAEMPDATLATLKIQPSEPRDSAVYFCASKGPMNTEAFFGQGTRLTVV.

The genes are TRBV19 and TRBJ2-1; TRBD1 matches at 7 bases. This CDR3 is built from 14 residues. The germline V gene has CDR1 LNHDA and CDR2 SQIVND (reference sequence). The V segment lost 5 bases and the J segment 3 bases; nucleotides outside the gene matches: 4. The chain's CDR3 is CASSEGQIYNEQFF. The CDR3, as DNA: TGTGCCAGTAGTGAGGGACAGATCTACAATGAGCAGTTCTTC.

The V and J genes are TRBV7-3 and TRBJ2-2; 10 positions match TRBD2. CDR3 length: 15 residues. Germline V gene data show CDR1 as SGHTA and CDR2 as FQGTGA. V dropped 7 bases and J dropped 4; count of bases not matched to a gene: 6. The CDR3 reads CASKEAGGVTGELFF. As DNA, the CDR3 is TGTGCCAGCAAAGAAGCGGGGGGGGTCACCGGGGAGCTGTTTTTT.

The chain couples TRBV6-1 to TRBJ1-4; no definite D call. Germline CDR1 and CDR2: MNHNS and SASEGT. The CDR3 is made up of 13 amino acids. V gave up 6 bases and J gave up 8 bases, with 13 bases separating them. CDR3 region: CASRGPNSEKLFF. In DNA, the CDR3 is TGTGCCAGCAGGGGCCCGAACAGCGAAAAACTGTTTTTT.

This clone was recorded a few times. V and J are TRBV30 and TRBJ2-5; D possibly corresponds to TRBD2 (6 bases). Germline V gene data show CDR1 as GTSNPN and CDR2 as SVGIG (reference sequence). Trimming took 4 bases from V and 5 from J, leaving 14 bases between them. The CDR3 is made up of 13 amino acids. CDR3 residues: CAWNPLGRETQYF. The CDR3 DNA is TGTGCCTGGAACCCTCTGGGGAGGGAGACCCAGTACTTC.

The sample holds a few counts of this clone. V gene TRBV5-1 combines with J gene TRBJ1-4; D call uncertain. With 5 bases removed from V and 4 bases from J, the gap between germline ends came to 9 bases. Germline V gene data show CDR1 as SGHRS and CDR2 as YFSETQ. The CDR3 length is 13 residues. In DNA form, the CDR3 reads TGCGCCAGCAGGGGCCAGCTTAATGAAAAACTGTTTTTT. Encoded protein: CASRGQLNEKLFF.

This chain links TRBV28 with TRBJ1-6; 7 bases fit TRBD1. Germline assignment: CDR1 MDHEN and CDR2 SYDVKM. Losses at the gene ends were 7 bases for V and 1 base for J; bases not matched to a gene: 7. The CDR3 covers 16 residues. The CDR3 here is CASTLTGESYNSPLHF. For the CDR3, the DNA is TGTGCCAGCACCCTTACAGGGGAGTCCTATAATTCACCCCTCCACTTT.

The rearrangement joins TRBV5-4 to TRBJ2-6; D gene ambiguous. V was pared by 1 base and J by 0 bases, with 8 bases between. The CDR3 is 16 residues long. Germline V gene lookup returns CDR1 SGHNT and CDR2 YYREEE (reference sequence). The CDR3 loop is CASSLSQNSGANVLTF. CDR3 in DNA: TGTGCCAGCAGCTTGTCACAGAACTCTGGGGCCAACGTCCTGACTTTC.

This chain links TRBV5-6 with TRBJ1-1, with TRBD1 as a possible D gene (6 bases). Trimming left V 5 bases short and J 3 bases short, with 11 bases between. From germline, CDR1 is SGHDT and CDR2 YYEEEE. The CDR3 runs to 13 residues. The CDR3 is CASRPQGYTEAFF. Here the CDR3 DNA reads TGTGCCAGCAGACCTCAGGGGTACACTGAAGCTTTCTTT. The whole variable domain, filled in from reference TRBV5-6 and TRBJ1-1, reads DAGVTQSPTHLIKTRGQQVTLRCSPKSGHDTVSWYQQALGQGPQFIFQYYEEEERQRGNFPDRFSGHQFPNYSSELNVNALLLGDSALYLCASRPQGYTEAFFGQGTRLTVV.

J is TRBJ2-1 and V is TRBV15; 7 nucleotides align to TRBD2. The J segment lost 4 bases and the V segment lost 7 bases, leaving 7 bases of the junction unmatched. Germline CDR1 is LNHNV and CDR2 is YYDKDF (reference sequence). The CDR3 runs to 14 residues. CDR3 DNA sequence: TGTGCCACCATGAAACGGGAGGAATACAATGAGCAGTTCTTC. Amino acids: CATMKREEYNEQFF.

The chain is built from TRBV6-1 and TRBJ1-1; possibly TRBD1 for D (5 bases). V was clipped by 6 bases and J by 1 base, with 12 bases between them. This CDR3 has 14 residues. Germline CDR1 reads MNHNS; CDR2 reads SASEGT. CDR3 protein: CASSPPRANTEAFF. As DNA, the CDR3 is TGTGCCAGCAGCCCTCCCAGGGCGAACACTGAAGCTTTCTTT.

The chain is built from TRBV7-9 and TRBJ2-5; D unclear. The J call may be faulty, since TRBJ2-7 better matches the DNA end. The CDR3 sequence is 15 residues long. The germline V gene encodes CDR1 SEHNR and CDR2 FQNEAQ (reference sequence). CDR3 residues: CASSLWVGSSYEQYF. DNA of the CDR3: TGTGCCAGCAGCTTATGGGTCGGTAGCTCCTACGAGCAGTACTTC.

The rearrangement links TRBV5-5 to TRBJ2-3; D is perhaps TRBD2 (6 bases). Germline V gives CDR1 SGHKS, CDR2 YYEKEE (reference sequence). V lost 1 base and J lost 6, with 6 bases in between. The CDR3 is 12 amino acids. DNA of the CDR3: TGTGCCAGCAGCTTGAGCGGGGATACGCAGTATTTT. Encoded protein: CASSLSGDTQYF.

The gene calls are TRBV5-1 and TRBJ1-6; the match to TRBD1 covers 7 bases. This CDR3 has 15 residues. The germline V gene has CDR1 SGHRS and CDR2 YFSETQ. The V and J ends lost 4 bases and 7 bases, in that order; junction bases with no gene match: 8. DNA for the CDR3: TGCGCCAGCAGCGAGAAAGGGGGCGCGAATTCACCCCTCCACTTT. This sequence encodes CASSEKGGANSPLHF.

The rearrangement links TRBV11-2 to TRBJ1-6, with D possibly TRBD1 on 6 matching bases. Trimming removed 5 bases from V and 7 bases from J, with 12 bases in between. The CDR3 is made up of 14 amino acids. Germline V gives CDR1 SGHAT, CDR2 FQNNGV. In DNA form, the CDR3 reads TGTGCCAGCAGCGTCGGGACAATGAATTCACCCCTCCACTTT. Amino acids: CASSVGTMNSPLHF.

The rearrangement uses TRBV6-5 and TRBJ2-7, with D perhaps TRBD1 (7 bases). The V end was cut by 5 bases, the J end by 3 bases, with 11 bases between. The germline V gene encodes CDR1 MNHEY and CDR2 SVGAGI. CDR3 length equals 13 residues. Here the CDR3 DNA reads TGTGCCAGCAGTAACAGGGGAGGCTACGAGCAGTACTTC. Amino acid sequence: CASSNRGGYEQYF.

This clone was found once. The V call is TRBV28, the J call TRBJ2-1; weak D call: TRBD2 (5 bases). Germline V gene data show CDR1 as MDHEN and CDR2 as SYDVKM. The V gene lost 8 bases and the J gene lost 2 bases, with 16 bases spanning the gap. The CDR3 spans 15 residues. The CDR3 sequence: CASGPLGSTYNEQFF. In DNA, the CDR3 is TGTGCCAGCGGCCCCCTGGGGAGCACCTACAATGAGCAGTTCTTC.

The rearrangement uses TRBV5-4 and TRBJ2-5, with 8 bases lining up with TRBD1. Germline loops: CDR1 SGHNT, CDR2 YYREEE (reference sequence). The trim removed 4 bases at V and 3 bases at J, leaving 8 bases unmatched. CDR3 length: 15 residues. The CDR3 DNA is TGTGCCAGCAGCCCAACCGGGACAGGCAAAGAGACCCAGTACTTC. Residues: CASSPTGTGKETQYF. The whole variable domain, remainder taken from reference TRBV5-4 and TRBJ2-5, is ETGVTQSPTHLIKTRGQQVTLRCSSQSGHNTVSWYQQALGQGPQFIFQYYREEENGRGNFPPRFSGLQFPNYSSELNVNALELDDSALYLCASSPTGTGKETQYFGPGTRLLVL.

The chain combines TRBV19 with TRBJ2-7, with 9 bases fitting TRBD2. The CDR3 runs to 15 residues. The V gene end was trimmed by 1 base and the J gene end by 2 bases; junction bases not matched to a gene: 3. CDR1 is LNHDA and CDR2 is SQIVND in the germline V gene (reference sequence). CDR3 loop: CASSIGGTSTYEQYF. CDR3 nucleotides: TGTGCCAGTAGTATAGGCGGGACTAGCACCTACGAGCAGTACTTC. The full variable domain, completed using reference TRBV19 and TRBJ2-7, is DGGITQSPKYLFRKEGQNVTLSCEQNLNHDAMYWYRQDPGQGLRLIYYSQIVNDFQKGDIAEGYSVSREKKESFPLTVTSAQKNPTAFYLCASSIGGTSTYEQYFGPGTRLTVT.

This sequence joins TRBV6-1 and TRBJ1-1; D unclear. Trimming removed 7 bases at V and 3 bases at J, with 15 bases between. CDR1 is MNHNS and CDR2 is SASEGT in the germline V gene. The CDR3 is 14 amino acids. Here the CDR3 reads CASTYTREHTEAFF. CDR3 bases: TGTGCCAGCACCTACACACGGGAGCACACTGAAGCTTTCTTT.

The J gene is TRBJ2-7, the V gene TRBV7-2; D call uncertain. From germline, CDR1 is SGHTA and CDR2 FQGNSA. The CDR3 contains 14 residues. V dropped 2 bases and J dropped 1 base, with 9 bases sitting between them. The CDR3 spells CASSLYMESYEQYF. The CDR3 DNA reads as TGTGCCAGCAGCTTATACATGGAGTCCTACGAGCAGTACTTC.